A selection of T cell receptor beta chains follows, all from one sample in a study of cytomegalovirus exposure and HLA in healthy donors. TCRdb's table, derived via immunoSEQ multiplex PCR, lists solely in-frame clones and lacks some. The sample includes 95,000 to 100,000 clones, around 75% of them seen just once. Sequencing was done on a sample of PBMCs. These TCRs come from a man between 50 and 59 years old in good health and CMV-seronegative. The CDR3 runs from the conserved cysteine through the conserved F or W. A D gene is named only where the DNA matches it firmly. The size of a clone is reported for some rows only, either as once, few or many, or as a class for expanded clones.

TRBV28	-	TRBD1	TRBJ2-7	TGTGCCAGCACCTCCGGGACAGGGGGTGCCTACGAGCAGTACTTC	CASTSGTGGAYEQYF
TRBV18	-	-	TRBJ2-6	TGTGCCAGCTCGACGGGGACATTATCTGGGGCCAACGTCCTGACTTTC	CASSTGTLSGANVLTF
TRBV5-1	-	-	TRBJ1-1	TGCGCCAGCAGCTGGAAGGGGGACACTGAAGCTTTCTTT	CASSWKGDTEAFF
TRBV18	-	-	TRBJ2-6	TGTGCCAGCTCACAGACCGACAGGACCGGGGCCAACGTCCTGACTTTC	CASSQTDRTGANVLTF
TRBV6-4	-	-	TRBJ1-6	TGTGCCAGCAGTGCGAACTTCCCGGGAACCAATTCACCCCTCCACTTT	CASSANFPGTNSPLHF
TRBV11-2	few	-	TRBJ2-2	TGTGCCAGCAGCTTAAAGCACACCGGGGAGCTGTTTTTT	CASSLKHTGELFF
TRBV6-5	-	-	TRBJ2-1	TGTGCCAGCAGTCAAAGGCAGGGGCGGGCCAATGAGCAGTTCTTC	CASSQRQGRANEQFF
TRBV11-3	-	-	TRBJ1-1	TGTGCCAGCAGCTTAGTACGGTACACTGAAGCTTTCTTT	CASSLVRYTEAFF
TRBV2	-	-	TRBJ1-1	TGTGCCAGCGGGCGGGAGGATGTTGAAGCTTTCTTT	CASGREDVEAFF
TRBV2	-	TRBD1	TRBJ1-5	TGTGCCAGCAGAGGGGGCGCCTTATATAGCAATCAGCCCCAGCATTTT	CASRGGALYSNQPQHF
TRBV18	-	-	TRBJ2-3	TGTGCCAGCTCACCAACTACAGATACGCAGTATTTT	CASSPTTDTQYF
TRBV7-2	-	-	TRBJ2-1	TGTGCCAGCAGCTTAGGAGGCGACCCCTCCTACAATGAGCAGTTCTTC	CASSLGGDPSYNEQFF
TRBV19	once	-	TRBJ1-4	TGTGCCAGTATGGGGGGGGATGAAAAACTGTTTTTT	CASMGGDEKLFF
TRBV5-1	few	TRBD2	TRBJ2-7	TGCGCCAGCAGCTTGGAGACTAGCGGGGGGGCCTACGAGCAGTACTTC	CASSLETSGGAYEQYF
TRBV18	few	-	TRBJ1-1	TGTGCCAGCTCAGGGGATCAGACAGGATTCTACACTGAAGCTTTCTTT	CASSGDQTGFYTEAFF
TRBV7-3	-	TRBD2	TRBJ2-5	TGTGCCAGCAGCCCAGGCAGCGGGGGGGGAGAGACCCAGTACTTC	CASSPGSGGGETQYF
TRBV27	hyperexpanded	TRBD2	TRBJ2-5	TGTTCTAACCCGGGAGGTGAAGAGACCCAGTACTTC	CSNPGGEETQYF
TRBV9	medium-sized	TRBD1	TRBJ1-1	TGTGCCAGCAGCGATGGGACAGGGGTAGACACTGAAGCTTTCTTT	CASSDGTGVDTEAFF
TRBV2	-	-	TRBJ2-1	TGTGCCAGCAGTGAAGCGCGCAGGGATTGGTTCTTC	CASSEARRDWFF
TRBV6-5	-	TRBD2	TRBJ2-7	TGTGCCAGCAGGTCCCTAGCGGGGAACTACGAGCAGTACTTC	CASRSLAGNYEQYF
TRBV7-9	few	-	TRBJ1-1	TGTGCCAGCAGCTTAAGGACCCCCGAGGGAGCTTTCTTT	CASSLRTPEGAFF
TRBV19	few	TRBD2	TRBJ2-3	TGTGCCAGTACCTGGACTAGCGGGAGAAGGGCAGATACGCAGTATTTT	CASTWTSGRRADTQYF
TRBV4-1	-	-	TRBJ2-1	TGCGCCAGCAGCCAAGGGTACGGGGATGATAATGAGCAGTTCTTC	CASSQGYGDDNEQFF
TRBV9	-	-	TRBJ2-2	TGTGCCAGCAGCGTATTTTCCGGGAACGAAGACGGGGAGCTGTTTTTT	CASSVFSGNEDGELFF
TRBV5-1	-	TRBD2	TRBJ2-5	TGCGCCACCGCTAGCGGGAGGGCCGATGAGACCCAGTACTTC	CATASGRADETQYF
TRBV5-4	-	-	TRBJ2-1	TGTGCCAGCAGCCTGGACCAGTACAATGAGCAGTTCTTC	CASSLDQYNEQFF
TRBV10-3	-	TRBD1	TRBJ2-7	TGTGCCATCAGTGGGGGGACAGACGAGCAGTACTTC	CAISGGTDEQYF
TRBV5-6	-	-	TRBJ2-2	TGTGCCAGCAGCTGGGGCGTCGGGGAGCTGTTTTTT	CASSWGVGELFF
TRBV6-1	-	-	TRBJ1-5	TGTGCCAGCAGTGTAGACAGTAGCAATCAGCCCCAGCATTTT	CASSVDSSNQPQHF
TRBV30	-	TRBD1	TRBJ1-2	TGTGCCTGGAGTCGGGACAGGGCTTATGGCTACACCTTC	CAWSRDRAYGYTF
TRBV1	few	-	TRBJ2-2	TGCACCAGCAGCCAACCTAGCGGGAGGTCCGGGGAGCTGTTTTTT	CTSSQPSGRSGELFF